This section outlines one T cell receptor beta chain sequence together with its context. Here immunoSEQ multiplex PCR was the method, and the copy in TCRdb shows in-frame clones only, minus some. This sample carries nearly 90,000 clones, around 95% of them seen once, and the ten largest clones take under 0.35%. J lost 9 bases, V lost 5 bases, and 7 bases had no gene match. Germline-derived CDR1 and CDR2 are SGHDN and FVKESK. The CDR3 extends over 15 amino acids. These data belong to a study of technical replicates of blood from a handful of donors. The sequence came from a human donor in good health. The gene calls are TRBV14 and TRBJ2-1; 13 bases fit TRBD2. The sample taken for sequencing was T cells isolated from PBMCs. CDR3 DNA: TGTGCCAGCAGCTTCGGACTAGCGGGAGTTAGTGAGCAGTTCTTC. This translates into CASSFGLAGVSEQFF.